The entry below describes one TCR beta chain. This sample is drawn from a study of T cell changes during pregnancy in multiple sclerosis. TCRdb's copy holds only in-frame clones and misses some; the assay was immunoSEQ multiplex PCR. The sample gives around 42,000 clones, over 75% of which show up once; approximately 5.1% is in the top ten. The source material was peripheral blood, sampled in the first trimester of pregnancy. The sequence was obtained from a female donor in good health, enrolled as a control in a pregnancy study.

The CDR3 reads CASSPTLAGGWETQYF. The CDR3 nucleotides read TGTGCCAGCAGCCCCACTCTAGCGGGGGGGTGGGAGACCCAGTACTTC. This chain joins TRBV7-2 and TRBJ2-5; 12 positions match TRBD2. The germline V gene has CDR1 SGHTA and CDR2 FQGNSA. V lost 5 bases to trimming and J lost 5 bases; unmatched junction nucleotides: 9. The length of the CDR3 is 16 residues.